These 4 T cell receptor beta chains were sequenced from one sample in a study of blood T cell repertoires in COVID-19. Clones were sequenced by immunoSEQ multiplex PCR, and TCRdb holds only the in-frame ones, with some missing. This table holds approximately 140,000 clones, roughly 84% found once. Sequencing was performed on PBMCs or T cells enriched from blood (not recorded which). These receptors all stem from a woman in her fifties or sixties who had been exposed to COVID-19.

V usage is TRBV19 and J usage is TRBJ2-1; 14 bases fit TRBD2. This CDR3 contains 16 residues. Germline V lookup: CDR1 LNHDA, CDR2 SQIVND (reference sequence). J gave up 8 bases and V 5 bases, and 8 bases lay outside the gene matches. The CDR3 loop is CASSPGTSGSLDEQFF. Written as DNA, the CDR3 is TGTGCCAGTAGTCCGGGGACTAGCGGGAGTTTAGATGAGCAGTTCTTC.

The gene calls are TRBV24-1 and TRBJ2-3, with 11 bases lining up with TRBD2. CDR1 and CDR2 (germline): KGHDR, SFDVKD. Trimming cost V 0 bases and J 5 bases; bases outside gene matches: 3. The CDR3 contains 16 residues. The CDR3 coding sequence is TGTGCCACCAGTGATTTGTTAGCGGGGGGGGAAGATACGCAGTATTTT. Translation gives CATSDLLAGGEDTQYF.

This CDR3 reads CASSLSVGAADTQYF. The CDR3 DNA reads TGTGCCAGCAGTTTATCAGTGGGGGCGGCAGATACGCAGTATTTT. This chain connects TRBV27 to TRBJ2-3, with D maybe TRBD1 (6 bases). This CDR3 has 15 amino acids. Germline V lookup: CDR1 MNHEY, CDR2 SMNVEV (reference sequence). Trimming took off 0 bases at V and 4 bases at J, with 11 bases between the two ends.

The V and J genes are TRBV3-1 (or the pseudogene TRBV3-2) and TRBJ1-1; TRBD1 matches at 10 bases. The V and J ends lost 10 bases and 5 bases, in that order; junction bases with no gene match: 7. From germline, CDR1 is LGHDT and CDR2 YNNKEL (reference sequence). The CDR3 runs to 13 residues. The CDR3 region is CATSTGGRTEAFF. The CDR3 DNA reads TGTGCCACCTCGACAGGGGGCAGGACTGAAGCTTTCTTT.